This record looks at one T cell receptor (beta chain) sequence and its context. Its antigen remains unknown. The sample originates from a study of cytomegalovirus exposure and HLA in healthy donors. Overall study findings and caveats: TCR beta V- and J-gene trimming was later associated with a missense DCLRE1C variant.

CDR1 is MDHEN, CDR2 SYDVKM, per germline. V lost 4 bases, J lost 6 bases, and 7 bases stayed unmatched. CDR3 length equals 15 residues. PCR was performed using 60 Vbeta and 13 Jbeta primers. Data came from immunoSEQ multiplex PCR; TCRdb stores just in-frame clones and leaves some out. The table has some 140,000 clones, 79% seen once; the top ten hold 2.5% to 3.5%. The origin of this receptor is a female donor in good health and CMV-seronegative. Sequencing used PBMCs. The gene calls are TRBV28 and TRBJ1-5; 9 bases agree with TRBD1. The CDR3 nucleotides read TGTGCCAGCAGTTCGGACAGGGGCATTGTTCAGCCCCAGCATTTT. Its translation is CASSSDRGIVQPQHF.